This T cell receptor beta chain stems from a study of T cells in Graves' hyperthyroidism and ophthalmopathy. Germline values: CDR1 LNHNV, CDR2 YYDKDF (reference sequence). J gave up 2 bases and V 1 base, and 7 bases lay outside the gene matches. This CDR3 region has 16 residues. This clonotype was observed a handful of times. Using RNA transcripts as the source, TCR beta CDR3 regions were amplified. The study used the HTBI primer set for a first-round RT-PCR of the TCR CDR3. TCRdb analysed the multiplex PCR reads with MiXCR anew, one entry per CDR3 protein. The repertoire holds under 450,000 distinct CDR3 sequences, with 15% to 17% as singletons.

This chain uses TRBV15 with TRBJ1-2; 7 bases align to TRBD1. The source of this sequence is a woman under 30 with Graves' hyperthyroidism. The sequencing sample was made of blood. The CDR3 protein is CATSRAGDRFNYGYTF. Written as DNA, the CDR3 is TGTGCCACCAGCAGAGCGGGGGACAGATTCAACTATGGCTACACCTTC.